One sample yielded the 20 T cell receptor beta chains listed below, sequenced in a study of CD8 T cells in ankylosing spondylitis. Whole-study results and caveats: For ankylosing spondylitis blood, a TCR beta motif of eight or nine highly homologous variants appeared characteristic.

What these receptors recognize is not known. TCRdb re-called the 5' RACE reads with MiXCR, one entry per CDR3 protein. The sample shows about 390,000 distinct CDR3 sequences, more than 20% of them seen only once. Material: blood, either unsorted or a sorted T cell fraction (not recorded which). These receptors all come from a male donor with ankylosing spondylitis.

The chain employs TRBV5-5 and TRBJ2-1; D gene ambiguous. Germline V gene sequence: CDR1 SGHKS, CDR2 YYEKEE (reference sequence). With 2 bases removed from V and 8 bases from J, the gap between germline ends came to 11 bases. This CDR3 is 13 amino acids long. The CDR3 region is CASSFYGSDEQFF. The CDR3 nucleotides read TGTGCCAGCAGCTTTTATGGATCCGATGAGCAGTTCTTC.

This clonotype has a count of ten or more. The chain is built from TRBV29-1 and TRBJ2-1, with 7 bases fitting TRBD2. Trimming removed 7 bases from V and 5 bases from J; junction bases left unmatched: 20. CDR3 length equals 17 residues. Germline CDR1 and CDR2: SQVTM and ANQGSEA. The CDR3 here is CSALTMGLAVLNNEQFF. Written as DNA, the CDR3 is TGCAGCGCACTGACCATGGGGCTAGCGGTACTCAACAATGAGCAGTTCTTC.

This chain uses TRBV10-3 with TRBJ2-5; 10 bases match TRBD2. V gave up 0 bases and J gave up 2 bases; unmatched junction bases: 6. This CDR3 region has 17 residues. The germline V gene has CDR1 ENHRY and CDR2 SYGVKD. The CDR3 protein is CAISESITSGKQETQYF. The CDR3 nucleotides read TGTGCCATCAGTGAGTCCATCACTAGCGGGAAGCAAGAGACCCAGTACTTC.

This clonotype was counted between two and nine times. The chain couples TRBV6-2 or TRBV6-3 to TRBJ2-3; tentatively, D is TRBD2 (5 bases). V was pared by 2 bases and J by 5 bases, with 14 bases between. CDR3 length equals 15 residues. Germline V gene lookup returns CDR1 MNHEY and CDR2 SVGEGT. The CDR3 DNA sequence: TGTGCCAGCAGTTACGCGGGCGCCGGTGAAGATACGCAGTATTTT. Translated, it gives CASSYAGAGEDTQYF.

In its sample, this clonotype was seen a few times. The chain has TRBV7-2 and TRBJ2-7, with 11 nucleotides matching TRBD1. The CDR3 totals 15 residues. In germline, CDR1 is SGHTA, CDR2 FQGNSA. The trim removed 5 bases at V and 3 bases at J, leaving 6 bases unmatched. The CDR3 protein is CASSPRTGGFYEQYF. CDR3 nucleotide sequence: TGTGCCAGCAGCCCACGGACAGGGGGCTTCTACGAGCAGTACTTC.

The V call is TRBV20-1, the J call TRBJ1-2; 7 nucleotides match TRBD1. Germline CDR1 is DFQATT and CDR2 is SNEGSKA (reference sequence). This CDR3 is 15 amino acids long. Germline trimming cut 3 bases from V and 1 base from J; bases unmatched to any gene: 8. CDR3 loop: CSARGGDSLNYGYTF. CDR3 nucleotide sequence: TGCAGTGCTAGGGGAGGGGACAGCCTTAACTATGGCTACACCTTC.

This rearrangement joins TRBV25-1 to TRBJ2-7; 7 nucleotides align to TRBD1. CDR3 size: 13 residues. CDR1 MGHDK and CDR2 SYGVNS come from the germline V gene. Trimming took 3 bases from V and 5 from J; bases not matched to a gene: 4. For the CDR3, the DNA is TGTGCCAGCAGTGAGACAGGGCAACACGAGCAGTACTTC. This translates into CASSETGQHEQYF.

The chain uses TRBV20-1 and TRBJ1-1; no definite D call. The germline gives CDR1 DFQATT, CDR2 SNEGSKA (reference sequence). Trimming removed 6 bases at V and 3 bases at J, with 11 bases between. This CDR3 comprises 12 residues. For the CDR3, the DNA is TGCAGTGCAGAGAAGGGAGACACTGAAGCTTTCTTT. As protein: CSAEKGDTEAFF.

This clonotype has just a few counts. V is TRBV2 and J is TRBJ1-1; 9 bases align to TRBD1. Germline CDR1 and CDR2: SNHLY and FYNNEI. Trimming at V came to 5 bases and at J to 3 bases, leaving 7 bases not matched to a gene. This CDR3 contains 15 residues. CDR3 bases: TGTGCCAGCAGTCTCACCGGGACAGGGTACACTGAAGCTTTCTTT. Amino acids: CASSLTGTGYTEAFF.

The rearrangement links TRBV12-3 or TRBV12-4 to TRBJ2-7, with a weak D call TRBD2 (5 bases). V was shortened by 3 bases and J by 1 base, with 13 bases between the two germline ends. The CDR3 is made up of 15 amino acids. CDR3 bases: TGTGCCAGCAGTTTTCAGGACTCGCTTTCCTACGAGCAGTACTTC. Its protein product is CASSFQDSLSYEQYF.

There are a few counts of this clonotype. The chain employs TRBV5-1 and TRBJ2-7, with TRBD2 as a possible D gene (5 bases). The CDR3 consists of 13 residues. The germline V gene has CDR1 SGHRS and CDR2 YFSETQ. V was shortened by 3 bases and J by 7 bases, with 14 bases between the two germline ends. CDR3 bases: TGCGCCAGCAGCTCGCAAACTAGTGGTGAGCAGTACTTC. Translating gives CASSSQTSGEQYF.

This clonotype has more than one count but fewer than ten. This sequence joins TRBV12-3 or TRBV12-4 and TRBJ2-2; 7 bases map to TRBD2. Losses at the gene ends were 2 bases for V and 5 bases for J; bases not matched to a gene: 8. The CDR3 runs to 16 residues. The CDR3 coding sequence is TGTGCCAGCAGTTTAAGGCTAGCGGTTCCAACCGGGGAGCTGTTTTTT. Protein: CASSLRLAVPTGELFF.

This clonotype has only a few counts. The chain carries TRBV28 and TRBJ1-5; maybe TRBD1 (6 bases). The CDR3 has 16 amino acids. Per the germline V gene, CDR1 is MDHEN and CDR2 is SYDVKM. Trimming stripped 7 bases from V and 4 bases from J, with 20 bases between. CDR3 nucleotide sequence: TGTGCCAGCACGGTGCCGGGGGCAGCAAGGAATCAGCCCCAGCATTTT. Translated, it gives CASTVPGAARNQPQHF.

This chain connects TRBV20-1 to TRBJ1-4, with TRBD1 matching over 7 bases. The CDR3 contains 16 residues. CDR1 and CDR2 (germline): DFQATT, SNEGSKA (reference sequence). The junction had 12 bases not matched to a gene; V was cut back by 5 bases and J by 3 bases. The CDR3 loop is CSADPGQSSANEKLFF. The DNA for the CDR3 is TGCAGTGCTGATCCGGGACAGTCATCGGCTAATGAAAAACTGTTTTTT.

This clonotype was observed a few times. The rearrangement uses TRBV7-9 and TRBJ2-7, with D tentatively TRBD1 (6 bases). The CDR3 length is 14 residues. Germline-derived CDR1 and CDR2 are SEHNR and FQNEAQ (reference sequence). Deletions cut 1 base from V and 6 bases from J, with 13 bases between. The CDR3 here is CASSLGGTSLEQYF. In DNA, the CDR3 is TGTGCCAGCAGCTTAGGGGGGACATCCCTCGAGCAGTACTTC.

This clonotype has only a few counts. V gene TRBV14 combines with J gene TRBJ1-2; 7 positions agree with TRBD1. This CDR3 is 13 amino acids long. Unmatched junction bases numbered 2, after V lost 5 bases and J lost 2 bases. Germline V gives CDR1 SGHDN, CDR2 FVKESK. The CDR3 reads CASSRGQNYGYTF. The CDR3 DNA sequence: TGTGCCAGCAGCAGGGGACAGAACTATGGCTACACCTTC.

The rearrangement links TRBV28 to TRBJ2-2; TRBD2 matches at 7 bases. The CDR3 is made up of 15 amino acids. Germline V gene sequence: CDR1 MDHEN, CDR2 SYDVKM. J lost 1 base, V lost 5 bases, and 4 bases had no gene match. CDR3 sequence reads: CASSHSSGNTGELFF. The DNA for the CDR3 is TGTGCCAGCAGTCATTCTAGCGGGAACACCGGGGAGCTGTTTTTT.

The chain uses TRBV20-1 and TRBJ2-1; 10 positions match TRBD2. CDR3 length equals 18 residues. Germline values: CDR1 DFQATT, CDR2 SNEGSKA (reference sequence). V dropped 0 bases and J dropped 5; count of bases not matched to a gene: 13. In DNA, the CDR3 is TGCAGTGCTAGAGATGGGGGGTTCAGCGGGAGGGCGAACAATGAGCAGTTCTTC. Translated: CSARDGGFSGRANNEQFF.

The chain carries TRBV9 and TRBJ2-1; 8 bases are shared with TRBD2. CDR3 size: 14 residues. V lost 4 bases to trimming and J lost 8 bases; unmatched junction nucleotides: 8. Germline V gene data show CDR1 as SGDLS and CDR2 as YYNGEE. The CDR3: CASSRPGGGHEQFF. In DNA, the CDR3 is TGTGCCAGCAGCCGCCCGGGGGGGGGCCATGAGCAGTTCTTC.

This clonotype occurred a few times. V gene TRBV7-7 combines with J gene TRBJ2-1, with D tentatively TRBD1 or TRBD2 (5 bases each). V was shortened by 1 base and J by 10 bases, with 23 bases between the two germline ends. Germline V CDR1 and CDR2: SSHAT, FNYEAQ (reference sequence). This CDR3 is 17 amino acids long. Here the CDR3 reads CASSLGLAGLRSGEQFF. In DNA, the CDR3 is TGTGCCAGCAGCTTAGGTCTAGCAGGGCTCCGCTCTGGGGAGCAGTTCTTC.